Described below is a single T cell receptor beta chain sequence and its context. Its cognate antigen has yet to be identified. Within one base of it there is no much larger clone, and no base qualities were kept. The 39 donors, aged about 6 to 100 years, were systemically healthy Caucasian individuals from Russia. Each donor gave 8 to 10 milliliters of peripheral blood, collected into EDTA-treated Vacutainer tubes. PBMCs were isolated by Ficoll-Paque density-gradient centrifugation, with at least 6 million obtained per sample. Total RNA, at least 6 micrograms per sample, was extracted from PBMCs with Trizol reagent. The percentages of naive CD45RAhigh/CD27high T cells were determined by flow cytometry on a PBMC aliquot from every donor. From the cysteine through the phenylalanine, the CDR3 covers 10 amino acids. CDR3 DNA only is kept here, 30 bases in frame from base 1. The germline V gene encodes CDR1 SGHVS and CDR2 FQNEAQ. V gives up 2 bases and J gives up 11 bases, and the segment between their germline ends measures 6 bases.

The data are from a study of blood T cells in healthy people across ages (dated by TCRdb to the mid-2010s). For the wider study: In model experiments, template switching captured roughly one uniquely barcoded TCR beta cDNA molecule for every two T cells. The study measured age-related changes in TCR beta repertoire diversity using deep sequencing normalized with unique cDNA molecular identifiers. The donors were split into four age groups: young (average around 15 years), middle-aged (39), aged (over 55) and long-lived (approximately 80). Donors of different ages were randomly distributed across sequencing lanes to avoid experimental bias. The study analyzed two additional independent replicas of 1 million unique cDNA reads from the same blood draw for two donors, one aged 18 to 29 and one aged 80 or older. The research as a whole found: Because profiling used bulk unsorted PBMCs, naive and antigen-experienced compartments could not be compared conclusively. The percentage of naive T cells measured by flow cytometry correlated strongly with observed TCR beta diversity. Because donor CMV infection status was unknown, age-related changes in expanded clonotypes were potentially confounded. Total diversity estimates from one million sequenced T cells were considered lower bounds and underestimates. Observed TCR beta diversity per million T cells fell roughly linearly with age, and a significant reduction was already apparent by age approximately 41. Compared with the aged group, the long-lived group had more naive CD4+ T cells, fewer expanded clones and increased TCR diversity, a pattern suggesting age selection.

The library was produced with 5' RACE. For sequencing, an Illumina HiSeq 2500 was employed. A second roughly 6 to 11 cycle PCR used a sample-barcoded 5' primer and a J-beta primer mix. A template-switch 5' adaptor carrying 12 random nucleotides introduced a unique molecular identifier onto each TCR beta cDNA molecule. At least 3 million CDR3-containing paired-end reads were obtained from each sample. The Mint cDNA synthesis kit, primed by a TRBC-specific oligonucleotide, was used to synthesize first-strand cDNA from all RNA. Following uracil-DNA glycosylase treatment, all cDNA underwent a first 18-cycle PCR with the universal primers M1SS and BC2_uni_R. Regarding the original processing steps: Each sample was normalized by randomly selecting 1 million high-quality reads, each carrying a distinct molecular identifier. Reads sharing molecular identifiers were discarded rather than binned into consensus sequences. MiTCR, set to a Q25 quality threshold and the strictest error-elimination algorithm, was used for CDR3 identification, clonotype clustering and error correction. Lower-bound total TCR beta diversity was estimated with a nonparametric unseen species model using Euler transformation. The public reads were reprocessed in TCRdb via fastp at Q25 and MiXCR, keeping in-frame beta chains. Each entry merges the rows of one CDR3 protein and shows their most common DNA and genes. The V and J calls were not made by the authors but by TCRdb's processing. Present in this sample are approximately 800,000 distinct CDR3 sequences, 62% of which were seen just once. The top ten clonotypes cover about 30% of the sample.

Recombination linked TRBV7-8 to TRBJ1-1; the D gene assignment is ambiguous. This TCR was recovered from a man aged 30-40 years in good health. Sequenced: blood. The nucleotide sequence is given as TGTGCCAGCAGCTTAAGGGCTGCTTTCTTT. It codes for CASSLRAAFF.